This T cell receptor (beta chain) was identified during a study of CD8+ T cells in alopecia areata. Treatment noted: oral pan-JAK inhibitor, 5-10 mg twice daily. V gave up 4 bases and J gave up 2 bases, with 9 bases separating them. Germline V lookup: CDR1 SQVTM, CDR2 ANQGSEA. This CDR3 has 13 residues. Sequencing used cDNA as its template, made by extracting RNA and reverse transcribing it. Profiled with immunoSEQ multiplex PCR; TCRdb holds only in-frame clones, not every one. Found here are 200,000 to 250,000 clones, about three fifths of them singletons; the top ten hold around 4.2%. The TCR originated in a human donor with alopecia areata. This specimen consisted of CD4+ T cells sorted from blood, obtained at week 4, from a patient treated with tofacitinib. This chain uses TRBV29-1 with TRBJ1-3; unclear D gene. The CDR3 sequence: CSVGLSPGNTIYF. The CDR3 coding sequence is TGCAGCGTTGGTCTCTCACCTGGAAACACCATATATTTT.